This is a list of T cell receptor beta chains from one sample in a study of T cells in Graves' hyperthyroidism and ophthalmopathy. TCRdb ran MiXCR on the multiplex PCR reads and lists one entry per CDR3 protein. The sample records 300,000 to 450,000 distinct CDR3 sequences, about 25% being singletons. The specimen sequenced was blood. The source of these receptors is a man aged 45 to 65 with Graves' hyperthyroidism. Both conserved end residues are part of each CDR3. D genes are given only for firm matches. Clone size is not always given. Where it is, it says once, few, many or a class for expanded clones.

.	TRBV19	few	TRBJ2-5	TGTGCCAGTAGTGAGGGCCAGTCAGGGACCCAGTACTTC	CASSEGQSGTQYF
.	TRBV6-1	.	TRBJ1-1	TGTGCCAGCAGCCGCGGGGGAGGGGCGGCGGACACTGAAGCTTTCTTT	CASSRGGGAADTEAFF
TRBD2	TRBV11-3	.	TRBJ2-3	TGTGCCAGCAGCCCACGACTAGCGGGAGGGCCTTCAGATACGCAGTATTTT	CASSPRLAGGPSDTQYF
TRBD1	TRBV7-8	.	TRBJ2-4	TGTGCCAGCAGCTCAATTCCGGGACAGGGATCCAAAAACATTCAGTACTTC	CASSSIPGQGSKNIQYF
.	TRBV10-3	many	TRBJ1-1	TGTGCCATCAGTTCAGGGGTGAACACTGAAGCTTTCTTT	CAISSGVNTEAFF
TRBD1	TRBV9	.	TRBJ2-2	TGTGCCAGCATGCGCAACAGGGGAAACACCGGGGAGCTGTTTTTT	CASMRNRGNTGELFF
.	TRBV12-3/TRBV12-4	many	TRBJ2-7	TGTGCCACCTCCAGGACACCCACCCAGCAGTACTTC	CATSRTPTQQYF
TRBD1	TRBV6-1	.	TRBJ2-7	TGTGCCAGCAGTGAGGGCCCGGGACAGGGTTACGAGCAGTACTTC	CASSEGPGQGYEQYF
.	TRBV7-2	many	TRBJ2-7	TGTGCCAGCAGCTTATCCCCTTGGAGCTCCTACGAGCAGTACTTC	CASSLSPWSSYEQYF
.	TRBV29-1	.	TRBJ2-7	TGCAGCGTTGAAGATCTTTCAGGACGTCCCTACGAGCAGTACTTC	CSVEDLSGRPYEQYF
.	TRBV5-1	few	TRBJ1-2	TGCGCCAGCAGCTTAGAGTGGGGGCCTAACTATGGCTACACCTTC	CASSLEWGPNYGYTF
.	TRBV6-2/TRBV6-3	once	TRBJ2-5	TGTGCCAGCAGTGCGAATGATTTGCAAGGGACCCAGTACTTC	CASSANDLQGTQYF
.	TRBV12-3/TRBV12-4	few	TRBJ2-1	TGTGCCAGCAGTCCCGCAGGGTATGAGCAGTTCTTC	CASSPAGYEQFF
.	TRBV20-1	.	TRBJ2-1	TGCAGTGCTACACAGGACGGATACAATGAGCAGTTCTTC	CSATQDGYNEQFF
.	TRBV9	few	TRBJ2-7	TGTGCCAGCAGCGTAGATGGGGCCGAGCAGTACTTC	CASSVDGAEQYF
TRBD2	TRBV29-1	.	TRBJ2-3	TGCAGCGTTGAAGGGGGTAGCGGGAGGATATTTGATACGCAGTATTTT	CSVEGGSGRIFDTQYF
.	TRBV10-3	.	TRBJ1-6	TGTGCCATCAGTGAGTGGGGAAATTCACCCCTCCACTTT	CAISEWGNSPLHF
TRBD2	TRBV7-2	many	TRBJ2-7	TGTGCCAGCAGCTTAGGAGGGCTAGCGGTTTACGAGCAGTACTTC	CASSLGGLAVYEQYF
TRBD1	TRBV29-1	few	TRBJ1-1	TGCAGCGTTGTTGGGACAGGGGCAGAAGCTTTCTTT	CSVVGTGAEAFF
TRBD1	TRBV7-9	.	TRBJ2-7	TGTGCCAGCAGCCCACCGGACAGGGGGCCCCGGTACGAGCAGTACTTC	CASSPPDRGPRYEQYF
TRBD2	TRBV7-9	.	TRBJ2-3	TGTGCCAGCAGCAGGACGGGAGGCCACAGCACAGATACGCAGTATTTT	CASSRTGGHSTDTQYF
.	TRBV19	few	TRBJ2-3	TGTGCCAGTAGTTACAAGGGGGTCACAGATACGCAGTATTTT	CASSYKGVTDTQYF
TRBD2	TRBV7-2	.	TRBJ2-7	TGTGCCAGCAGCTTAAAATTAGCGGGAGCTAACGAGCAGTACTTC	CASSLKLAGANEQYF
TRBD2	TRBV12-3/TRBV12-4	.	TRBJ2-7	TGTGCCAGCAGTAAAGGACTAGCGGACTCCTACGAGCAGTACTTC	CASSKGLADSYEQYF
TRBD2	TRBV5-1	.	TRBJ2-7	TGCGCCAGCAGCTTCGGCGGGGGTTCAGGGGAGCAGTACTTC	CASSFGGGSGEQYF
.	TRBV28	.	TRBJ1-2	TGTGCCAGCAGTTTGGTCAGTCTAACCTATGGCTACACCTTC	CASSLVSLTYGYTF
TRBD2	TRBV7-9	many	TRBJ2-1	TGTGCCAGCAGCAAAAGTCGGACTAGCGGGAATGAGCAGTTCTTC	CASSKSRTSGNEQFF
.	TRBV12-3/TRBV12-4	.	TRBJ2-2	TGTGCCAGCAGACCGGGCCCAACGAGCACCGGGGAGCTGTTTTTT	CASRPGPTSTGELFF
.	TRBV15	few	TRBJ1-4	TGTGCCACCAGCAGGGACCGGGACTCCAATGAAAAACTGTTTTTT	CATSRDRDSNEKLFF
.	TRBV12-3/TRBV12-4	few	TRBJ2-1	TGTGCCAGCAGGGACTACTCGGCCTACAATGAGCAGTTCTTC	CASRDYSAYNEQFF
.	TRBV20-1	few	TRBJ1-5	TGCAGTGCTAGACGGGGTGGGGGCCGGCCCCAGCATTTT	CSARRGGGRPQHF
.	TRBV30	many	TRBJ1-1	TGTGCCTGGTTTATGGAGGGATTAAACACTGAAGCTTTCTTT	CAWFMEGLNTEAFF
.	TRBV4-1	.	TRBJ2-5	TGCGCCAGCACCCCAGGCCAGCGGTCGGGAGAGACCCAGTACTTC	CASTPGQRSGETQYF
TRBD2	TRBV28	many	TRBJ2-5	TGTGCCAGCAGTTCCCCCAGGACTAGCGGGACGGAGACCCAGTACTTC	CASSSPRTSGTETQYF
.	TRBV28	.	TRBJ2-7	TGTGCCAGCAGTTCCTGGACCAGGTCGGTCGAGCAGTACTTC	CASSSWTRSVEQYF
.	TRBV28	many	TRBJ2-5	TGTGCCAGCAGCCAGACAGGCTGGGGCCAAGAGACCCAGTACTTC	CASSQTGWGQETQYF
.	TRBV6-1	.	TRBJ1-4	TGTGCCAGCAGCCGCGGACACCCACCTGAAAAACTGTTTTTT	CASSRGHPPEKLFF
TRBD2	TRBV6-1	many	TRBJ2-1	TGTGCCAGCAGTGACCGGCTAGCGGCTGGAAATGAGCAGTTCTTC	CASSDRLAAGNEQFF
.	TRBV7-2	few	TRBJ1-2	TGTGCCAGCAGCATATCGTTGGGGGCCAACTATGGCTACACCTTC	CASSISLGANYGYTF
TRBD1	TRBV6-9	.	TRBJ1-2	TGTGCCAGCAGATTAGTCGGGACAGGGTCCTCTGGCTACACCTTC	CASRLVGTGSSGYTF
.	TRBV2	.	TRBJ2-7	TGTGCCAGCAGTTTTGGAAGGCCCTCAACCTACGAGCAGTACTTC	CASSFGRPSTYEQYF
TRBD2	TRBV28	.	TRBJ2-3	TGTGCCAGCAGTTTACTGGCGGGAGGGCGCACAGATACGCAGTATTTT	CASSLLAGGRTDTQYF
TRBD1	TRBV5-1	.	TRBJ2-3	TGCGCCAGCAGAGGGGTCCCCTCAGGGGGCCGTCAGTATTTT	CASRGVPSGGRQYF
.	TRBV19	.	TRBJ2-1	TGTGCCAGTAGTATCTCAGGGGCCCTTCCCAGTGAGCAGTTCTTC	CASSISGALPSEQFF
TRBD1	TRBV20-1	many	TRBJ2-7	TGCAGTGCTAGTCTCAGGGACAGGGGGCCGTACGAGCAGTACTTC	CSASLRDRGPYEQYF
.	TRBV5-5	.	TRBJ2-1	TGTGCCAGCAGCGGGCCCCCTGACTCGATAGGAACCCTCTCCTACAATGAGCAGTTCTTC	CASSGPPDSIGTLSYNEQFF
TRBD1	TRBV6-1	many	TRBJ2-5	TGTGCCAGCAGTGAAGGTTTAGGGACAGGGGGCTGGGAGACCCAGTACTTC	CASSEGLGTGGWETQYF
TRBD2	TRBV29-1	.	TRBJ2-5	TGCAGCGCCCTAGCGGGACGGTACCAAGAGACCCAGTACTTC	CSALAGRYQETQYF
TRBD2	TRBV29-1	.	TRBJ2-2	TGCAGCGTTGAAGATCCCGGACTAGCGGGAGAGGGGAGGAACACCGGGGAGCTGTTTTTT	CSVEDPGLAGEGRNTGELFF
.	TRBV2	many	TRBJ2-7	TGTGCCAGCAGTGAGAGGGACCTTCTTTCCTACGAGCAGTACTTC	CASSERDLLSYEQYF
TRBD1	TRBV6-1	few	TRBJ1-2	TGTGCCAGCAGGACAGGGCGGATCTATGGCTACACCTTC	CASRTGRIYGYTF
.	TRBV7-9	many	TRBJ2-7	TGTGCCAGCAGTCCCCTCTACGAGCAGTACTTC	CASSPLYEQYF
TRBD1	TRBV19	.	TRBJ1-5	TGTGCCAGTATTAAGACAACAGGGGGCTCTCAGCCCCAGCATTTT	CASIKTTGGSQPQHF
.	TRBV6-1	.	TRBJ2-3	TGTGCCAGCAGTGAAGTACGGAGGGATACGCAGTATTTT	CASSEVRRDTQYF